This T cell receptor (beta chain) was recorded in a study of CD8 T cells in ankylosing spondylitis. This clonotype has just a few counts. Using quantitative 5'-RACE with molecular barcodes, the authors made TCR beta libraries. TCRdb passed the 5' RACE reads through MiXCR, listing each CDR3 protein once. Of roughly 260,000 distinct CDR3 sequences listed, 20% are singletons. The sequenced sample consisted of blood, either unsorted or a sorted T cell fraction (not recorded which). The sequence was obtained from a male donor with ankylosing spondylitis or in good health (not recorded which).

CDR3 amino acids: CASSLPSVNEKLFF. The DNA for the CDR3 is TGTGCCAGCAGCTTACCCAGTGTTAATGAAAAACTGTTTTTT. J is TRBJ1-4 and V is TRBV13; D is unresolved. The V gene's germline CDR1 is PRHDT and CDR2 FYEKMQ (reference sequence). V gave up 2 bases and J gave up 4 bases, with 8 bases separating them. The CDR3 consists of 14 residues.